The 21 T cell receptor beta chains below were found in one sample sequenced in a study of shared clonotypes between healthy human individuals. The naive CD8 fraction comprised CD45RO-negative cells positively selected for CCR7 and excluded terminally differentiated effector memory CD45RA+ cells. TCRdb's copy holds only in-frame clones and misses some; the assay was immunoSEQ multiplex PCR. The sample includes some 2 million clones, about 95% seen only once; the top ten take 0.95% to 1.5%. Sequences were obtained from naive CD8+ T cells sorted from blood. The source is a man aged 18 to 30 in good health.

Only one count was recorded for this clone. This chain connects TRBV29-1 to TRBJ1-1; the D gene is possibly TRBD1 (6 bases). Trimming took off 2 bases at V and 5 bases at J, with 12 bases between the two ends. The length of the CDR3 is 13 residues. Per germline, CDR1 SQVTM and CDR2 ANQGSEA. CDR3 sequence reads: CSVENRGGTEAFF. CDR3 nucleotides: TGCAGCGTTGAAAACCGAGGGGGTACTGAAGCTTTCTTT.

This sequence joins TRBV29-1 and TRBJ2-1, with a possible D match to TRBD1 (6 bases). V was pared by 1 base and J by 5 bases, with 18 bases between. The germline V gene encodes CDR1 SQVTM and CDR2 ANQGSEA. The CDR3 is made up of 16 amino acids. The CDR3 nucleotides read TGCAGCGTTGAAGGGGCTTCCAGGGGCGCGGACAATGAGCAGTTCTTC. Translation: CSVEGASRGADNEQFF.

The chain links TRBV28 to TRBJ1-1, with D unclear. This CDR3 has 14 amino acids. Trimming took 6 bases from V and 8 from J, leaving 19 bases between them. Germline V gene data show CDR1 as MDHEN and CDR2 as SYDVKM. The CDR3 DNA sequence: TGTGCCAGCAGCCCCGTATACTTTGGGGTAGAAGCTTTCTTT. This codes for CASSPVYFGVEAFF.

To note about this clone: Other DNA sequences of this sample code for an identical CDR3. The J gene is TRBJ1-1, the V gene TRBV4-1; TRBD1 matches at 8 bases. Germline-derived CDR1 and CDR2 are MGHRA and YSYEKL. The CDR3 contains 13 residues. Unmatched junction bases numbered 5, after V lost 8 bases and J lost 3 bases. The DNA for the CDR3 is TGCGCCAGCTCGGACAGGGTCGACACTGAAGCTTTCTTT. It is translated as CASSDRVDTEAFF.

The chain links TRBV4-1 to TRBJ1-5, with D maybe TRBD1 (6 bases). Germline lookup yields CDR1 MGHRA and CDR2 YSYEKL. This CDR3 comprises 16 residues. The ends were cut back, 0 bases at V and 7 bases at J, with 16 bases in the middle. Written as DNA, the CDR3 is TGCGCCAGCAGCCAAGAGGGGCAGGGGAACCGGCAGCCCCAGCATTTT. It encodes CASSQEGQGNRQPQHF.

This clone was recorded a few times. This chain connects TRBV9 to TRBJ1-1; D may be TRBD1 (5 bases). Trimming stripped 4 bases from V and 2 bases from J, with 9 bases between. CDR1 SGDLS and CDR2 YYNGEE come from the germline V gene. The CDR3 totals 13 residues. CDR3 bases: TGTGCCAGCAGCTTCGGGGGTAACACTGAAGCTTTCTTT. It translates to CASSFGGNTEAFF.

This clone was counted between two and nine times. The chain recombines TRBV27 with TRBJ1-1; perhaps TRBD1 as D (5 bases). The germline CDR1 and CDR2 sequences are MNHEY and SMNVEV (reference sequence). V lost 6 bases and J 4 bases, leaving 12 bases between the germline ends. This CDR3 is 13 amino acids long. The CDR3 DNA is TGTGCCAGCAGCTGGGGCGAGGGCACTGAAGCTTTCTTT. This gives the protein CASSWGEGTEAFF.

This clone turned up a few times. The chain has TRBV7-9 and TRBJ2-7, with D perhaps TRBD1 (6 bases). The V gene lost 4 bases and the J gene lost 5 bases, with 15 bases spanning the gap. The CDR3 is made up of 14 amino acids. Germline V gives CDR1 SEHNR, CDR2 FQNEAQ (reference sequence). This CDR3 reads CASSSGQWEDEQYF. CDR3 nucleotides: TGTGCCAGCAGCTCCGGACAGTGGGAAGACGAGCAGTACTTC.

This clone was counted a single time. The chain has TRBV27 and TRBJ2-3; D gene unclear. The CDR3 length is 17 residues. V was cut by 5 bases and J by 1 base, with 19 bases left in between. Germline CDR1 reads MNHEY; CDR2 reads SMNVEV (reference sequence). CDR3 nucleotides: TGTGCCAGCAGTGTAGGGCCATGGGCTGGGGGCACAGATACGCAGTATTTT. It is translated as CASSVGPWAGGTDTQYF.

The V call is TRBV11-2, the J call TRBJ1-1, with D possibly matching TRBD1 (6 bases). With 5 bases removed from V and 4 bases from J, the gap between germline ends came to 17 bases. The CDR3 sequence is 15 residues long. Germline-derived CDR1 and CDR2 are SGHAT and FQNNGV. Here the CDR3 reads CASSPRGRVGTEAFF. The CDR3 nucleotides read TGTGCCAGCAGCCCCAGGGGCAGGGTGGGCACTGAAGCTTTCTTT. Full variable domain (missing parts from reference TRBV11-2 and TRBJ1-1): EAGVAQSPRYKIIEKRQSVAFWCNPISGHATLYWYQQILGQGPKLLIQFQNNGVVDDSQLPKDRFSAERLKGVDSTLKIQPAKLEDSAVYLCASSPRGRVGTEAFFGQGTRLTVV.

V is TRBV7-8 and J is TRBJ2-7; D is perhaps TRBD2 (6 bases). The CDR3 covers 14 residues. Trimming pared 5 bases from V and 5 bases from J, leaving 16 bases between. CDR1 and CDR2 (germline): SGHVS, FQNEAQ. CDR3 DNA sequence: TGTGCCAGCAGCCTGGGACTGGTTGAACACGAGCAGTACTTC. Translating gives CASSLGLVEHEQYF. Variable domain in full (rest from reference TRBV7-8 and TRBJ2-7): GAGVSQSPRYKVAKRGQDVALRCDPISGHVSLFWYQQALGQGPEFLTYFQNEAQLDKSGLPSDRFFAERPEGSVSTLKIQRTQQEDSAVYLCASSLGLVEHEQYFGPGTRLTVT.

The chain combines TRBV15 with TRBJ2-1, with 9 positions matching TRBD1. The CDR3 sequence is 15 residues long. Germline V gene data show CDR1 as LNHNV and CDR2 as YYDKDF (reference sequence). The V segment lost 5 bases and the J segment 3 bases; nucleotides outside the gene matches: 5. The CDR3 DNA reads TGTGCCACCAGCGTCCCGGGACAGGGCTACAATGAGCAGTTCTTC. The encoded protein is CATSVPGQGYNEQFF.

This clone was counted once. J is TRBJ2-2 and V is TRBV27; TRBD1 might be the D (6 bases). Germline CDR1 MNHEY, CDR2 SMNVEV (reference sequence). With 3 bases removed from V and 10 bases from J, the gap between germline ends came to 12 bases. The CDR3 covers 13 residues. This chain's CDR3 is CASSLDRDMELFF. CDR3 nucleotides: TGTGCCAGCAGTTTGGACAGAGACATGGAGCTGTTTTTT.

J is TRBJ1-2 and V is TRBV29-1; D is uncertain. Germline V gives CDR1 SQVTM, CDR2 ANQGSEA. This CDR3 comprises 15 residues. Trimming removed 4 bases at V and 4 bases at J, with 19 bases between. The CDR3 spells CSVVSDGVDSYGYTF. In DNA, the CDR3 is TGCAGCGTTGTTTCGGATGGGGTGGATAGCTATGGCTACACCTTC.

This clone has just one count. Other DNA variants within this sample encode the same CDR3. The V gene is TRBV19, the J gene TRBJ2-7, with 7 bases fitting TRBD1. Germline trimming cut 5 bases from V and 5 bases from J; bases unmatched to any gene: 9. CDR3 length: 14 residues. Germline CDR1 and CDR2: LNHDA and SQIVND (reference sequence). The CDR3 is CASSPDRDRHEQYF. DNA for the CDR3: TGTGCCAGTAGTCCAGACAGGGATCGGCACGAGCAGTACTTC.

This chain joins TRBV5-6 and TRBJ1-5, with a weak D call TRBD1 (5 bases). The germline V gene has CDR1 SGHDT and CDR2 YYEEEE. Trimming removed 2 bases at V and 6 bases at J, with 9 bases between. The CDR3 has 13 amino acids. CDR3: CASSFGGGQPQHF. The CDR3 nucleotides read TGTGCCAGCAGCTTCGGGGGGGGTCAGCCCCAGCATTTT.

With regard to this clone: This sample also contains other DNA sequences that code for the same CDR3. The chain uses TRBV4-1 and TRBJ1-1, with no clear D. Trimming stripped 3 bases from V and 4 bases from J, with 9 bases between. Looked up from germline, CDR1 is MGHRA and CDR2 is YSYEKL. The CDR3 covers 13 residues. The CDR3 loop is CASSQAGTTEAFF. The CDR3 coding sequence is TGCGCCAGCAGCCAGGCAGGTACCACTGAAGCTTTCTTT.

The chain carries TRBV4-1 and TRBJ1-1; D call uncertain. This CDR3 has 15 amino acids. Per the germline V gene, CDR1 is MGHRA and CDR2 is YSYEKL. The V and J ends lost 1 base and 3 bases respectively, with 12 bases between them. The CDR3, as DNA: TGCGCCAGCAGCCAAGTTAAGGCAGAACACACTGAAGCTTTCTTT. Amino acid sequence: CASSQVKAEHTEAFF.

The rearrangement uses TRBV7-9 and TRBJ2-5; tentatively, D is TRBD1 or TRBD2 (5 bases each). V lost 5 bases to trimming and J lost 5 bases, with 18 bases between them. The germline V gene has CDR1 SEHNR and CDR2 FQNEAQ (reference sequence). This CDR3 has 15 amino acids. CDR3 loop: CASSTARDRGETQYF. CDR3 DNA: TGTGCCAGCAGCACAGCCCGGGACCGAGGGGAGACCCAGTACTTC.

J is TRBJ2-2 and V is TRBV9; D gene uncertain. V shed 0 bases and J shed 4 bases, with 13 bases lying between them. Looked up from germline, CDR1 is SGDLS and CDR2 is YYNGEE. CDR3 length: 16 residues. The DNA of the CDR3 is TGTGCCAGCAGCGTAGAGCAGGTGTCGACCACCGGGGAGCTGTTTTTT. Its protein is CASSVEQVSTTGELFF.

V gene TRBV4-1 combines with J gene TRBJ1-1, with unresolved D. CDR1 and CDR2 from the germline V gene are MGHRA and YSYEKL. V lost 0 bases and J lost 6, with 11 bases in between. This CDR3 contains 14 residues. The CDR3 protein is CASSQDSILAEAFF. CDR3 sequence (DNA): TGCGCCAGCAGCCAAGACAGTATATTGGCTGAAGCTTTCTTT.